This T cell receptor beta chain is drawn from a study of CD8+CD57+ T cells in acquired aplastic anemia. CDR3 and TCR beta VDJ profiling relied on a genomic DNA template. One entry per CDR3 protein results from TCRdb running MiXCR on the reads. The sample contains 200,000 to 300,000 distinct CDR3 sequences, approximately 82% of which appear only once. Findings and limits, study-wide: Around 29 shared CD8+ CDR3s appeared highly expressed within patients' immunodominant clones.

Points on this clonotype: Its specificity is unknown.

V shed 5 bases and J 2 bases; nucleotides not matched to a gene: 11. Germline V gene lookup returns CDR1 DFQATT and CDR2 SNEGSKA (reference sequence). There are 15 residues in the CDR3. Only patients with CD8+CD57+ cell expansion on flow cytometry were chosen for sequencing. This receptor was obtained from a human donor with aplastic anemia. Sequencing used sorted CD4+, CD8+, or CD8+CD57+ T cells (not recorded which) from PBMCs. V gene TRBV20-1 combines with J gene TRBJ2-5, with 7 bases lining up with TRBD1. The CDR3 region is CSAQDPMDRQETQYF. The CDR3 region has the DNA TGCAGTGCTCAAGACCCCATGGACAGGCAAGAGACCCAGTACTTC.